This TCR beta chain appears in the sequencing data of a study of CD8+ T cells in alopecia areata. The sample holds a few counts of this clone. The V gene end was trimmed by 5 bases and the J gene end by 1 base; junction bases not matched to a gene: 3. The length of the CDR3 is 14 residues. CDR1 and CDR2 (germline): MNHNS, SASEGT. Reverse transcription of extracted RNA yielded cDNA, which provided the sequencing template. Libraries were prepared by immunoSEQ multiplex PCR; TCRdb keeps only in-frame clonotypes and omits some of them. The sample includes about 100,000 clones, 45% to 70% of them seen just once.

Sequenced input: CD8+ T cells sorted from blood. The rearrangement joins TRBV6-1 to TRBJ2-7; 9 nucleotides line up with TRBD2. This receptor was identified in a human donor in good health. The CDR3 sequence: CASSIAGDSYEQYF. In nucleotides, the CDR3 is TGTGCCAGCAGTATAGCGGGGGATTCCTACGAGCAGTACTTC.